Each of the 30 T cell receptor beta chains below was sequenced from the same sample in a study of T-cell reconstitution after alpha-beta-depleted transplantation in children. Preparing the TCRbeta library involved the use of unique molecular identifiers. Each CDR3 protein gets one entry after TCRdb re-called the PCR reads with MiXCR. The data hold about 540,000 distinct CDR3 sequences, with over 20% observed a single time. Sequences were derived from PBMCs, sampled before TCRalphabeta/CD19-depleted stem cell transplant. The receptors stem from a boy under two years old with Wiskott-Aldrich syndrome, due to receive a stem cell transplant.

This rearrangement joins TRBV6-5 to TRBJ1-2; D is undetermined. CDR3 size: 13 residues. With 2 bases removed from V and 1 base from J, the gap between germline ends came to 5 bases. The V gene's germline CDR1 is MNHEY and CDR2 SVGAGI. The CDR3 sequence is CASSYDGNYGYTF. The CDR3 DNA reads TGTGCCAGCAGTTACGACGGTAACTATGGCTACACCTTC.

V is TRBV28 and J is TRBJ2-3, with D possibly being TRBD2 (6 bases). The germline gives CDR1 MDHEN, CDR2 SYDVKM. This CDR3 has 18 amino acids. Deletions cut 6 bases from V and 1 base from J, with 23 bases between. CDR3 coding DNA: TGTGCCAGCAGCCCCCCCCGGTGGGGGACTCAAGGCACAGATACGCAGTATTTT. Residues: CASSPPRWGTQGTDTQYF.

The rearrangement uses TRBV20-1 and TRBJ2-1; D possibly corresponds to TRBD2 (6 bases). This CDR3 spans 14 amino acids. Germline V CDR1 and CDR2: DFQATT, SNEGSKA (reference sequence). The ends were cut back, 1 base at V and 7 bases at J, with 14 bases in the middle. This CDR3 reads CSARVAGTLNEQFF. The CDR3 nucleotides read TGCAGTGCTAGAGTCGCGGGAACCCTTAATGAGCAGTTCTTC.

V usage is TRBV29-1 and J usage is TRBJ1-2, with D unclear. Germline lookup yields CDR1 SQVTM and CDR2 ANQGSEA. The CDR3 runs to 12 residues. The V gene lost 0 bases and the J gene lost 8 bases, with 10 bases spanning the gap. For the CDR3, the DNA is TGCAGCGTTGAAGAGGGCGTGCGGGGCTACACCTTC. This sequence encodes CSVEEGVRGYTF.

This clonotype showed up just a few times. In nucleotides, the CDR3 is TGTGCCAGCATACAGGGGGGGACCCAGTACTTC. Translating it yields CASIQGGTQYF. The chain joins TRBV6-5 to TRBJ2-5; 8 nucleotides align to TRBD1. Looked up from germline, CDR1 is MNHEY and CDR2 is SVGAGI. With 7 bases clipped from V and 7 bases from J, the junction kept 2 bases outside the gene matches. The CDR3 totals 11 residues.

The V and J genes are TRBV27 and TRBJ1-5; TRBD1 aligns across 8 bases. This CDR3 has 15 residues. Losses at the gene ends were 3 bases for V and 4 bases for J; bases not matched to a gene: 5. Germline CDR1 reads MNHEY; CDR2 reads SMNVEV (reference sequence). CDR3: CASSFLDRVNQPQHF. The CDR3 DNA sequence: TGTGCCAGCAGTTTCTTGGACAGGGTTAATCAGCCCCAGCATTTT.

The chain uses TRBV20-1 and TRBJ2-7, with 9 nucleotides matching TRBD2. V gave up 5 bases and J gave up 5 bases; unmatched junction bases: 7. Germline-derived CDR1 and CDR2 are DFQATT and SNEGSKA (reference sequence). CDR3 length: 13 residues. Here the CDR3 DNA reads TGCAGTGCTTTTAGCGGGAGAGGAGACGAGCAGTACTTC. The encoded protein is CSAFSGRGDEQYF.

This chain joins TRBV20-1 and TRBJ1-4, with D possibly matching TRBD1 (5 bases). The CDR3 runs 14 residues. Trimming pared 6 bases from V and 4 bases from J, leaving 15 bases between. Germline lookup yields CDR1 DFQATT and CDR2 SNEGSKA (reference sequence). As DNA, the CDR3 is TGCAGTGCCGGCGCTGCAGGGCTTAATGAAAAACTGTTTTTT. Its translation: CSAGAAGLNEKLFF.

This clonotype was observed a few times. The chain is built from TRBV7-6 and TRBJ1-4, with D uncertain. The ends were cut back, 2 bases at V and 5 bases at J, with 9 bases in the middle. The CDR3 is 14 amino acids. From germline, CDR1 is SGHVS and CDR2 FNYEAQ. The CDR3 sequence is CASSLPGRNEKLFF. DNA for the CDR3: TGTGCCAGCAGCTTACCTGGGCGGAATGAAAAACTGTTTTTT.

The chain couples TRBV11-1 to TRBJ2-3, with a tentative D call TRBD1 (6 bases). V was cut by 2 bases and J by 0 bases, with 24 bases left in between. CDR3 length equals 20 residues. Germline loops: CDR1 SGHAT, CDR2 FQDESV (reference sequence). The CDR3 DNA reads as TGTGCCAGCAGCTTACTCCCCCGAGGGGGTCCTCACCCTAGCACAGATACGCAGTATTTT. Amino acid sequence: CASSLLPRGGPHPSTDTQYF. Full variable domain (outside the CDR3, taken from reference TRBV11-1 and TRBJ2-3): EAEVAQSPRYKITEKSQAVAFWCDPISGHATLYWYRQILGQGPELLVQFQDESVVDDSQLPKDRFSAERLKGVDSTLKIQPAELGDSAMYLCASSLLPRGGPHPSTDTQYFGPGTRLTVL.

This clonotype was seen a handful of times. The genes are TRBV30 and TRBJ2-7, with D maybe TRBD1 (7 bases). The CDR3 is 15 amino acids. V was trimmed by 8 bases and J by 5 bases, leaving 25 bases between them. CDR1 and CDR2 (germline): GTSNPN, SVGIG (reference sequence). The CDR3 region is CAARKKRQGGDEQYF. The CDR3 nucleotides are TGTGCCGCGCGTAAGAAACGACAGGGAGGCGACGAGCAGTACTTC.

This chain joins TRBV15 and TRBJ1-5, with TRBD1 matching 7 bases. There are 15 residues in the CDR3. The V and J ends lost 6 bases and 6 bases, in that order; junction bases with no gene match: 11. Germline V gives CDR1 LNHNV, CDR2 YYDKDF (reference sequence). In DNA form, the CDR3 reads TGTGCCACCAGGTTTACAGGGGAGACGAGTCAGCCCCAGCATTTT. Encoded protein: CATRFTGETSQPQHF.

Comments on this clonotype: It is likely a read error, because the conserved phenylalanine at the end of the CDR3 is missing. The chain carries TRBV7-9 and TRBJ2-1; D may be TRBD2 (5 bases). The CDR3 consists of 17 residues. Germline values: CDR1 SEHNR, CDR2 FQNEAQ (reference sequence). V lost 0 bases to trimming and J lost 6 bases, with 18 bases between them. CDR3 in DNA: TGTGCCAGCAGCTTAGCGCTGACCCTGACCGGACTCAATGAGCAGTTCTTG. The encoded protein is CASSLALTLTGLNEQFL.

The rearrangement joins TRBV6-1 to TRBJ1-1; 11 bases line up with TRBD1. The germline CDR1 and CDR2 sequences are MNHNS and SASEGT. The CDR3 loop spans 14 amino acids. Trimming cost V 6 bases and J 4 bases; bases outside gene matches: 4. DNA for the CDR3: TGTGCCAGCAGCTGGGGACAGGGGGGCACTGAAGCTTTCTTT. It translates to CASSWGQGGTEAFF.

The chain links TRBV11-2 to TRBJ2-2, with D unresolved. The CDR3 consists of 14 residues. Between the trimmed V and J ends, which lost 3 bases and 5 bases, there was a span of 10 bases. The germline V gene encodes CDR1 SGHAT and CDR2 FQNNGV. CDR3 sequence (DNA): TGTGCCAGCAGCTTGGGCCCTTGGACCGGGGAGCTGTTTTTT. It encodes CASSLGPWTGELFF. The full variable domain, its missing parts supplied by reference TRBV11-2 and TRBJ2-2, is EAGVAQSPRYKIIEKRQSVAFWCNPISGHATLYWYQQILGQGPKLLIQFQNNGVVDDSQLPKDRFSAERLKGVDSTLKIQPAKLEDSAVYLCASSLGPWTGELFFGEGSRLTVL.

The rearrangement joins TRBV7-8 to TRBJ2-1; 10 nucleotides line up with TRBD2. After removal of 5 bases from V and 7 bases from J, the junction contained 14 bases not matched to a gene. Germline V gene data show CDR1 as SGHVS and CDR2 as FQNEAQ. The CDR3 extends over 17 amino acids. CDR3 nucleotides: TGTGCCAGCAGCGTCCCGGGAGCGGGAGGGCCGAGTAATGAGCAGTTCTTC. Translated: CASSVPGAGGPSNEQFF.

In this sample, this clonotype turned up many times. The chain links TRBV5-1 to TRBJ2-1, with D maybe TRBD2 (5 bases). This CDR3 spans 14 amino acids. Looked up from germline, CDR1 is SGHRS and CDR2 is YFSETQ. The V end lost 0 bases, the J end lost 7 bases, and 11 bases lay between the germline ends. CDR3 amino acids: CASSLERVGNEQFF. CDR3 coding DNA: TGCGCCAGCAGCTTGGAGAGGGTAGGGAATGAGCAGTTCTTC.

This clonotype was seen a handful of times. The chain couples TRBV28 to TRBJ2-7; D gene ambiguous. Germline lookup yields CDR1 MDHEN and CDR2 SYDVKM. The CDR3 is made up of 16 amino acids. V was cut by 1 base and J by 9 bases, with 22 bases left in between. The CDR3 here is CASSLSVSIFTKVQYF. The CDR3 DNA reads as TGTGCCAGCAGTTTATCGGTGTCGATATTTACGAAGGTGCAGTACTTC. The full variable domain, its missing parts supplied by reference TRBV28 and TRBJ2-7, is DVKVTQSSRYLVKRTGEKVFLECVQDMDHENMFWYRQDPGLGLRLIYFSYDVKMKEKGDIPEGYSVSREKKERFSLILESASTNQTSMYLCASSLSVSIFTKVQYFGPGTRLTVT.

The V and J genes are TRBV2 and TRBJ2-1; 11 positions agree with TRBD2. CDR1 SNHLY and CDR2 FYNNEI come from the germline V gene. The CDR3 has 16 amino acids. V lost 6 bases, J lost 5 bases, and 9 bases stayed unmatched. Here the CDR3 DNA reads TGTGCCAGCAGCAGGACTAGCGGGTCAACGGACAATGAGCAGTTCTTC. It encodes CASSRTSGSTDNEQFF.

This clonotype was seen a handful of times. CDR3 sequence reads: CSASGTHDSYEQYF. The DNA for the CDR3 is TGCAGTGCTTCCGGGACTCACGATTCCTACGAGCAGTACTTC. J is TRBJ2-7 and V is TRBV20-1; tentative D call: TRBD2 (6 bases). V dropped 5 bases and J dropped 1 base, with 15 bases sitting between them. The CDR3 sequence is 14 residues long. CDR1 is DFQATT and CDR2 is SNEGSKA in the germline V gene (reference sequence).

This clonotype was seen only a few times. The V and J genes are TRBV27 and TRBJ2-2, with D possibly matching TRBD2 (5 bases). The CDR3 extends over 17 amino acids. The ends were cut back, 2 bases at V and 4 bases at J, with 17 bases in the middle. Germline V gene sequence: CDR1 MNHEY, CDR2 SMNVEV (reference sequence). The CDR3 loop is CASSLGLPGLITGELFF. The DNA for the CDR3 is TGTGCCAGCAGTTTAGGTTTGCCCGGACTGATCACCGGGGAGCTGTTTTTT.

This clonotype was found a few times. The rearrangement links TRBV12-3 or TRBV12-4 to TRBJ2-1; no reliable D call. Between the trimmed V and J ends, which lost 5 bases and 9 bases, there was a span of 11 bases. This CDR3 has 12 residues. The CDR3 loop reads CASSLTHGEQFF. CDR3 nucleotides: TGTGCCAGCAGTCTAACCCACGGTGAGCAGTTCTTC.

In this sample, this clonotype turned up a few times. J is TRBJ1-2 and V is TRBV12-3 or TRBV12-4; TRBD1 matches at 9 bases. The CDR3 sequence is 16 residues long. V lost 6 bases to trimming and J lost 2 bases; unmatched junction nucleotides: 10. CDR3 sequence reads: CASRHLLGQGNYGYTF. The CDR3 DNA reads TGTGCCAGCAGACACCTTTTGGGACAGGGAAACTATGGCTACACCTTC.

This clonotype was recorded a few times. The chain uses TRBV19 and TRBJ2-5, with 10 bases aligning to TRBD2. The V gene's germline CDR1 is LNHDA and CDR2 SQIVND (reference sequence). This CDR3 spans 20 amino acids. V was pared by 0 bases and J by 3 bases, with 16 bases of the junction left unmatched. The CDR3 nucleotides are TGTGCCAGTAGTATAGACCTACGCCCAGGACTAGCGGTAAAAAAAGAGACCCAGTACTTC. It encodes CASSIDLRPGLAVKKETQYF.

This clonotype was observed a few times. The genes are TRBV29-1 and TRBJ1-1; no clear D gene. Per germline, CDR1 SQVTM and CDR2 ANQGSEA. V shed 5 bases and J shed 0 bases, with 10 bases lying between them. The CDR3 is 13 amino acids. The CDR3 reads CSVQGIMNTEAFF. The CDR3 coding sequence is TGCAGCGTTCAAGGTATCATGAACACTGAAGCTTTCTTT.

V is TRBV7-2 and J is TRBJ2-3; 15 positions match TRBD2. The CDR3 is made up of 17 amino acids. Per germline, CDR1 SGHTA and CDR2 FQGNSA. Unmatched junction bases numbered 6, after V lost 4 bases and J lost 4 bases. CDR3 sequence reads: CASSSGLAGGVADTQYF. DNA of the CDR3: TGTGCCAGCAGCTCGGGACTAGCGGGAGGAGTAGCAGATACGCAGTATTTT. The full variable domain, completed using reference TRBV7-2 and TRBJ2-3, is GAGVSQSPSNKVTEKGKDVELRCDPISGHTALYWYRQSLGQGLEFLIYFQGNSAPDKSGLPSDRFSAERTGGSVSTLTIQRTQQEDSAVYLCASSSGLAGGVADTQYFGPGTRLTVL.

CDR3 in amino acids: CSVEAGSGTFYEQYF. The CDR3 DNA reads as TGCAGCGTTGAAGCAGGTTCCGGGACCTTCTACGAGCAGTACTTC. This rearrangement joins TRBV29-1 to TRBJ2-7; D tentatively fits TRBD1 or TRBD2 (5 bases each). CDR3 size: 15 residues. The V and J ends lost 1 base and 3 bases respectively, with 16 bases between them. The germline gives CDR1 SQVTM, CDR2 ANQGSEA.

The rearrangement uses TRBV5-1 and TRBJ2-5, with 10 positions matching TRBD2. The V gene end was trimmed by 4 bases and the J gene end by 5 bases; junction bases not matched to a gene: 14. This CDR3 is built from 17 residues. Germline assignment: CDR1 SGHRS and CDR2 YFSETQ. CDR3 coding DNA: TGCGCCAGCAGCCTGGCCGGGCTAGCGGGAGCAGGGGAGACCCAGTACTTC. Protein product: CASSLAGLAGAGETQYF.

The genes are TRBV12-3 or TRBV12-4 and TRBJ1-2; TRBD1 might be the D (5 bases). V was cut by 6 bases and J by 5 bases, with 22 bases left in between. The CDR3 is 16 amino acids. The CDR3, as DNA: TGTGCCAGCAGACGCGGGACGGAGGTAGCATTGTATGGCTACACCTTC. Translating it yields CASRRGTEVALYGYTF.

This clonotype was seen only a few times. The V and J genes are TRBV5-1 and TRBJ2-1; 11 bases match TRBD2. The CDR3 totals 13 residues. V was pared by 4 bases and J by 9 bases, with 3 bases of the junction left unmatched. CDR1 SGHRS and CDR2 YFSETQ come from the germline V gene. CDR3 sequence (DNA): TGCGCCAGCAGCGCCGGGACTAGCGGTGAGCAGTTCTTC. Translation gives CASSAGTSGEQFF.